A selection of T cell receptor beta chains follows, all from one sample in a study of T cell responses to AZD1222 COVID-19 vaccine. TCRdb's table, derived via immunoSEQ multiplex PCR, lists solely in-frame clones and lacks some. The sample lists about 160,000 clones, 80% to 90% occurring once. The starting material was peripheral blood, obtained on day 0 of AZD1222 vaccination. These receptors came from an adult in good health. The CDR3 runs from the conserved cysteine through the conserved F or W. The D gene is left open where the match is weak. A row's size may be missing; if present it is once, few, many or a size class.

clone_size j_call d_call v_call cdr3_nt cdr3_aa
. TRBJ2-7 TRBD1 TRBV29-1 TGCAGCGTCCGGGACAGGAGAAACTACGAGCAGTACTTC CSVRDRRNYEQYF
. TRBJ1-3 . TRBV7-2 TGTGCCAGCAGCTTAGCAGGGGGATCTGGAAACACCATATATTTT CASSLAGGSGNTIYF
. TRBJ2-2 . TRBV25-1 TGTGCCAGCAGTGACCCAACCCGAAAAGTCCCCGGGGAGCTGTTTTTT CASSDPTRKVPGELFF
. TRBJ1-1 TRBD1 TRBV6-5 TGTGCCAGCAGTTGGGACAGGGTTGAGACTGAAGCTTTCTTT CASSWDRVETEAFF
. TRBJ1-1 . TRBV5-6 TGTGCCAGCAGCTTAAAGAACACTGAAGCTTTCTTT CASSLKNTEAFF
. TRBJ2-7 . TRBV4-3 TGCGCCAGCAGCCAAGCAACAAATCTCGGGACGGTGGCTGGCTACGAGCAGTACTTC CASSQATNLGTVAGYEQYF
. TRBJ2-3 . TRBV2 TGTGCCAGCAGTGCCAGGGAAACTCGCACAGATACGCAGTATTTT CASSARETRTDTQYF
. TRBJ1-5 . TRBV15 TGTGCCACCAGCAGGGGGCGCGATCAGCCCCAGCATTTT CATSRGRDQPQHF
. TRBJ2-3 . TRBV7-9 TGTGCCAGCAGCTTAGGGGTGTGGGGGCCACGACGCACAGATACGCAGTATTTT CASSLGVWGPRRTDTQYF
. TRBJ1-1 . TRBV6-2/TRBV6-3 TGTGCCAGCAGTTATCTTTTAAACACTGAAGCTTTCTTT CASSYLLNTEAFF
. TRBJ1-4 . TRBV21-1 TGTGCCAGCAGCAAAGCCCTCAAACATACAACTAATGAAAAACTGTTTTTT CASSKALKHTTNEKLFF
once TRBJ1-5 . TRBV27 TGTGCCAGCAGTTTAGGGGGGGCGAGCAATCAGCCCCAGCATTTT CASSLGGASNQPQHF
. TRBJ1-5 . TRBV3-1/TRBV3-2 TGTGCCAGCAGCCAAATGGACGGACCGAATCAGCCCCAGCATTTT CASSQMDGPNQPQHF
. TRBJ2-1 TRBD2 TRBV10-2 TGCGCCAGCAGCTCCGGACTAGCGGGGTCGGGTGAGCAGTTCTTC CASSSGLAGSGEQFF
. TRBJ1-3 . TRBV6-6 TGTGCCAGCAATTGGGGGATCCCTGGAAACACCATATATTTT CASNWGIPGNTIYF
. TRBJ1-5 . TRBV19 TGTGCCAGTAGTATAGTTGGAGCACGGGGCAATCAGCCCCAGCATTTT CASSIVGARGNQPQHF
. TRBJ1-4 . TRBV2 TGTGCCAGCAGTGAAGCCCCGACAGGAGGCATAGAAAAACTGTTTTTT CASSEAPTGGIEKLFF
. TRBJ2-7 . TRBV5-5 TGTGCCAGCAGCTTGTACCAACTGGGGGACTACGAGCAGTACTTC CASSLYQLGDYEQYF
once TRBJ2-2 . TRBV19 TGTGCCAGTAGTTGGAGGACGGGGACCGTCGGGGAGCTGTTTTTT CASSWRTGTVGELFF
. TRBJ1-4 TRBD1 TRBV27 TGTGCCAGCAGTTATGGGACAGTTCCTAATGAAAAACTGTTTTTT CASSYGTVPNEKLFF
. TRBJ2-7 . TRBV21-1 TGTGCCAGCAGCAAAACCAGAAGGAGCTCCTACGAGCAGTACTTC CASSKTRRSSYEQYF
. TRBJ2-7 . TRBV23-1 TGCGCCAGCAGTCACCGTCGGGGGGCGGGGGCCGCCTACGAGCAGTACTTC CASSHRRGAGAAYEQYF
. TRBJ1-2 . TRBV21-1 TGTGCCAGCAGCAAAGGTCGCAGGGGGTACGGCTACACCTTC CASSKGRRGYGYTF
. TRBJ1-2 TRBD1 TRBV27 TGTGCCAGCAGTTCCCGACAGGGTATAAGGGGACCTAACTATGGCTACACCTTC CASSSRQGIRGPNYGYTF
. TRBJ2-3 TRBD2 TRBV18 TGTGCCAGCTCACCCTCTAGCGGGACAGATACGCAGTATTTT CASSPSSGTDTQYF
. TRBJ2-5 . TRBV7-8 TGTGCCAGCACGAGTTGGCGGGGGCCAGAAGAGACCCAGTACTTC CASTSWRGPEETQYF
. TRBJ1-2 . TRBV7-8 TGTGCCAGCAGCCCCATAGCGCCGGGGGGAGCAGACCCGCAAAACTATGGCTACACCTTC CASSPIAPGGADPQNYGYTF
. TRBJ1-5 . TRBV2 TGTGCCAGCAGTGATCCGGGGGATATGCCCCAGCATTTT CASSDPGDMPQHF
. TRBJ2-3 TRBD2 TRBV7-9 TGTGCCAGCATCCTAGCGGGGGCGACTAGGGCGACAGATACGCAGTATTTT CASILAGATRATDTQYF
. TRBJ2-1 . TRBV4-3 TGCGCCAGCAGCCAAGATGTTACAGAAGAAAAGTACAATGAGCAGTTCTTC CASSQDVTEEKYNEQFF
. TRBJ1-1 TRBD1 TRBV3-1/TRBV3-2 TGTGCCAGCAGCTTCGGACAGGTAGATAAAGCTTTCTTT CASSFGQVDKAFF
. TRBJ1-3 . TRBV3-1/TRBV3-2 TGTGCCAGCAGCCAAGATATCCTCTCTGGAAACACCATATATTTT CASSQDILSGNTIYF